This T cell receptor (beta chain) was sequenced for a study of vaccination and CD4 T cells after COVID-19. CDR1 and CDR2 from the germline V gene are SGHRS and YFSETQ. The CDR3 has 15 amino acids. Trimming stripped 4 bases from V and 0 bases from J, with 13 bases between. This clonotype turned up a few times. The target antigen is unknown. Treatment noted: approximately 10-day PBMC culture with coronavirus spike peptide pools or control peptides (ViraFEST assay). With the Oncomine TCR Beta short-read assay, DNA from cultured CD4+ T cells was sequenced. One entry per CDR3 protein results from TCRdb running MiXCR on the PCR reads. The sample carries about 7,800 distinct CDR3 sequences, roughly 60% recorded once.

The receptor comes from a human donor who had recovered from COVID-19. The chain employs TRBV5-1 and TRBJ2-5, with D possibly matching TRBD2 (5 bases). Input material: CD4+ T cells from blood, cultured in vitro. The CDR3 sequence is CASSPGGSNQETQYF. CDR3 bases: TGCGCCAGCAGCCCTGGAGGCAGTAACCAAGAGACCCAGTACTTC.